One sample yielded the 13 T cell receptor beta chains listed below, sequenced in a study of cytomegalovirus exposure and HLA in healthy donors. Use of 60 Vbeta and 13 Jbeta primers characterized the PCR. Profiling relied on immunoSEQ multiplex PCR, and the TCRdb table lists in-frame clones only, not all of them. The data contain 85,000 to 100,000 clones, over 75% of them singletons. The sequenced material came from PBMCs. These receptors came from a man in his forties in good health and CMV-seronegative.

The rearrangement links TRBV5-1 to TRBJ2-3; 7 bases fit TRBD2. Per germline, CDR1 SGHRS and CDR2 YFSETQ. The CDR3 length is 15 residues. After removal of 4 bases from V and 2 bases from J, the junction contained 7 bases not matched to a gene. The CDR3 region has the DNA TGCGCCAGCAGCGTTACTAGCGCCATCACAGATACGCAGTATTTT. Its protein is CASSVTSAITDTQYF.

The chain uses TRBV15 and TRBJ2-7; 10 positions agree with TRBD1. Unmatched junction bases numbered 6, after V lost 3 bases and J lost 7 bases. The CDR3 is 14 amino acids. Germline V gene lookup returns CDR1 LNHNV and CDR2 YYDKDF (reference sequence). The CDR3 sequence is CATSRGTGANEQYF. CDR3 nucleotide sequence: TGTGCCACCAGCAGGGGGACAGGGGCGAATGAGCAGTACTTC.

This clone was counted only a few times. The chain employs TRBV30 and TRBJ1-1, with TRBD1 identical over 8 bases. Germline assignment: CDR1 GTSNPN and CDR2 SVGIG (reference sequence). V dropped 4 bases and J dropped 10; count of bases not matched to a gene: 17. CDR3 length: 15 amino acids. CDR3 coding DNA: TGTGCCTGGACCGGATCAGGGGGCCCGGAGCGGGGAGCTTTCTTT. Translating it yields CAWTGSGGPERGAFF. Full variable domain (missing parts from reference TRBV30 and TRBJ1-1): SQTIHQWPATLVQPVGSPLSLECTVEGTSNPNLYWYRQAAGRGLQLLFYSVGIGQISSEVPQNLSASRPQDRQFILSSKKLLLSDSGFYLCAWTGSGGPERGAFFGQGTRLTVV.

The chain is built from TRBV27 and TRBJ2-3; D remains unclear. Between the trimmed V and J ends, which lost 6 bases and 2 bases, there was a span of 6 bases. Germline V gene sequence: CDR1 MNHEY, CDR2 SMNVEV (reference sequence). The CDR3 spans 12 residues. CDR3 in amino acids: CASSRNTDTQYF. For the CDR3, the DNA is TGTGCCAGCAGCAGAAACACAGATACGCAGTATTTT.

This chain connects TRBV5-4 to TRBJ2-5, with 7 bases aligning to TRBD2. V gave up 4 bases and J gave up 1 base; unmatched junction bases: 4. This CDR3 has 14 residues. Germline loops: CDR1 SGHNT, CDR2 YYREEE (reference sequence). Here the CDR3 DNA reads TGTGCCAGCAGCCTCGGACTAGTCCAAGAGACCCAGTACTTC. Residues: CASSLGLVQETQYF.

Notes on this clone: The CDR3 end shows no conserved phenylalanine or tryptophan, and so a read error is likely. It is unclear where the CDR3 begins or ends on the DNA, so no DNA is shown, and the CDR3 is as TCRdb lists it. J is TRBJ1-1 and V is TRBV28; no check of the table's D call, TRBD1, against the DNA was made. The CDR3 has 12 residues if both end residues are counted. Germline V gives CDR1 MDHEN, CDR2 SYDVKM. The CDR3 region is CASSRGGTGATL.

The rearrangement links TRBV14 to TRBJ2-2; possible D gene TRBD1, 7 bases. The CDR3 is 17 residues long. Germline V gives CDR1 SGHDN, CDR2 FVKESK. The V end was cut by 0 bases, the J end by 0 bases, with 11 bases between. Here the CDR3 reads CASSQDRGTANTGELFF. In DNA form, the CDR3 reads TGTGCCAGCAGCCAAGATCGGGGGACAGCGAACACCGGGGAGCTGTTTTTT.

Written as DNA, the CDR3 is TGTGCCAGCAGCTGGGAGACAGGGCCCAGCTCCTACGAGCAGTACTTC. Its translation is CASSWETGPSSYEQYF. The chain recombines TRBV5-6 with TRBJ2-7; 7 bases are shared with TRBD1. J was trimmed by 0 bases and V by 3 bases; bases with no gene match: 9. The length of the CDR3 is 16 residues. CDR1 is SGHDT, CDR2 YYEEEE, per germline.

Here the CDR3 reads CASRKIGQDNSPLHF. The DNA of the CDR3 is TGTGCCAGCAGGAAAATTGGACAGGATAATTCACCCCTCCACTTT. This rearrangement joins TRBV25-1 to TRBJ1-6, with 7 bases lining up with TRBD1. CDR3 size: 15 residues. Per germline, CDR1 MGHDK and CDR2 SYGVNS. The V segment lost 6 bases and the J segment 5 bases; nucleotides outside the gene matches: 7.

Here the CDR3 reads CASRLTGDNGYTF. The DNA for the CDR3 is TGTGCCAGCAGATTGACAGGGGACAACGGCTACACCTTC. This sequence joins TRBV6-5 and TRBJ1-2; 8 nucleotides agree with TRBD1. Trimming at V came to 6 bases and at J to 8 bases, leaving 8 bases not matched to a gene. The CDR3 runs 13 residues. In germline, CDR1 is MNHEY, CDR2 SVGAGI.

This clone has just one count. V usage is TRBV15 and J usage is TRBJ2-3; 7 nucleotides agree with TRBD1. CDR1 is LNHNV and CDR2 is YYDKDF in the germline V gene (reference sequence). The CDR3 is 14 amino acids. The J segment lost 1 base and the V segment lost 5 bases, leaving 3 bases of the junction unmatched. This CDR3 reads CATSLGGGTDTQYF. The CDR3 DNA follows: TGTGCCACCAGCCTAGGGGGCGGCACAGATACGCAGTATTTT.

This clone was detected a few times. The chain recombines TRBV15 with TRBJ2-1; 11 bases match TRBD1. V lost 4 bases and J lost 3; bases outside the gene matches: 2. The CDR3 length is 15 residues. Germline V gene data show CDR1 as LNHNV and CDR2 as YYDKDF (reference sequence). CDR3 bases: TGTGCCACCAGCAAAGGGACAGGGGGCTACAATGAGCAGTTCTTC. It encodes CATSKGTGGYNEQFF.

The chain is built from TRBV4-2 and TRBJ2-2; maybe TRBD2 (5 bases). V shed 0 bases and J shed 4 bases, with 9 bases lying between them. The germline CDR1 and CDR2 sequences are LGHNA and YNFKEQ. The CDR3 covers 15 residues. This chain's CDR3 is CASSQEVGGTGELFF. As DNA, the CDR3 is TGTGCCAGCAGCCAAGAAGTCGGAGGCACCGGGGAGCTGTTTTTT.